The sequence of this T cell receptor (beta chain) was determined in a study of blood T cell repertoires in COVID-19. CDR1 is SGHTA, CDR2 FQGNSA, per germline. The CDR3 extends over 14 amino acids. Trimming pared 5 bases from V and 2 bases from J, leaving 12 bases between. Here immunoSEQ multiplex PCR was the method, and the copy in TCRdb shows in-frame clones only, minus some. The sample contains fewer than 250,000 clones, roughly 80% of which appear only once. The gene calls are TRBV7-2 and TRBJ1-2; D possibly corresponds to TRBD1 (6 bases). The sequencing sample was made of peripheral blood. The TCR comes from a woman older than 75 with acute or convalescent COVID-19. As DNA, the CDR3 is TGTGCCAGCAGCCTGGACAGTTCCAACTATGGCTACACCTTC. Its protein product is CASSLDSSNYGYTF.